Listed below are T cell receptor beta chains from one sample, sequenced in a study of naive and memory T cell subsets. TCRdb re-analysed the UMI-ligation and nested PCR reads in MiXCR, keeping a single row per CDR3 protein. The table has 65,000 to 85,000 distinct CDR3 sequences, around 13% seen once. Specimen: central memory CD4+ T cells from blood. All receptors derive from a human donor in good health. The conserved cysteine and the conserved F or W are not part of the CDR3 here.

TRBV3-1	TRBJ1-1	ASSQAPSLEAF
TRBV20-1	TRBJ2-1	SGSGGNNEQF
TRBV7-9	TRBJ2-7	ASSLGRRDGEQY
TRBV18	TRBJ2-3	ASSTGSTDTQY
TRBV5-4	TRBJ2-1	ASSFVSQGQQF
TRBV5-1	TRBJ2-1	ASSFIPGASSYNEQF
TRBV6-5	TRBJ1-6	ASSYSSSNDLH
TRBV20-1	TRBJ2-5	SAEPGAEETQY
TRBV7-6	TRBJ2-3	ASSPLGAGSTDTQY
TRBV29-1	TRBJ2-1	SVDRGNEQF
TRBV7-2	TRBJ2-1	ASSTQGPNEQF
TRBV12-3/TRBV12-4	TRBJ2-5	ASRPTGGETQY
TRBV3-1	TRBJ2-3	ASSQGSGADTQY
TRBV24-1	TRBJ2-4	ATSEETGDSKNIQY
TRBV7-2	TRBJ2-7	ASSSMKGPYEQY
TRBV4-2	TRBJ2-5	ASSQDWGREETQY